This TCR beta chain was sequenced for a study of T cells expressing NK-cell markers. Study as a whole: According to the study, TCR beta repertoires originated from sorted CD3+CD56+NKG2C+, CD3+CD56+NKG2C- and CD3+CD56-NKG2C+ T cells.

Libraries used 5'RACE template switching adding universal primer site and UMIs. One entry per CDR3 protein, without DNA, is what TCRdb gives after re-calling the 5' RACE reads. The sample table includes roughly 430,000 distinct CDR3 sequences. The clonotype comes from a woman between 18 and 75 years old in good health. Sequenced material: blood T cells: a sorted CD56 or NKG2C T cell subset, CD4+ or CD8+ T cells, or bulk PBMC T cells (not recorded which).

The CDR3 here is CASSLVFANEKLFF. The V gene is TRBV7-2, the J gene TRBJ1-4. The length of the CDR3 is 14 residues. The germline CDR1 and CDR2 sequences are SGHTA and FQGNSA.